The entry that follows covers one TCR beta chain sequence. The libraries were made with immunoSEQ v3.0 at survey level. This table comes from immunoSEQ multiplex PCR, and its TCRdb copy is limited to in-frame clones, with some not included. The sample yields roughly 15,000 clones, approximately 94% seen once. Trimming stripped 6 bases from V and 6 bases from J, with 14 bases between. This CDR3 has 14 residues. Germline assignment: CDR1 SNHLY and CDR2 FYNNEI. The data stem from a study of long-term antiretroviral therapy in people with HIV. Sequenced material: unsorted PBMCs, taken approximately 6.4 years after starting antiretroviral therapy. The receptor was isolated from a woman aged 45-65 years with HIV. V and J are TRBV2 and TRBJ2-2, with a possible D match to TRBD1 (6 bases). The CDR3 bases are TGTGCCAGCAGCGCCCCACAGGGCGCCGGGGAGCTGTTTTTT. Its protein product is CASSAPQGAGELFF.